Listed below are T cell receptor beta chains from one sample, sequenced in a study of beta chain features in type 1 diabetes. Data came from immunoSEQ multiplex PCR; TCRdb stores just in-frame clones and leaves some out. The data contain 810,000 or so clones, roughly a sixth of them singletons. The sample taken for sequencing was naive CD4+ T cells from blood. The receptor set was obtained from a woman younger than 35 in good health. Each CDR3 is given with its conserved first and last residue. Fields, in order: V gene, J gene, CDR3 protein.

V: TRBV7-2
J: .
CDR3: CASSSPAGGDEQYF

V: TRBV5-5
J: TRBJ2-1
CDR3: CASSFGLENYNEQFF

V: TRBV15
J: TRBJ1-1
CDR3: CATSRGAEGRTEAFF

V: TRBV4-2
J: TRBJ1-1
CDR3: CASSFGDRNTEAFF

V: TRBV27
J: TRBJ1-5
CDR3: CASSLYNQPQHF

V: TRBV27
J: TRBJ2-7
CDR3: CASSFAGGMYEQYF

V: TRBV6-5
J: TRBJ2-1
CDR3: CASSYSKNVVGNEQFF

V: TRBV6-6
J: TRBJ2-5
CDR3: CATGAAHPQETQYF

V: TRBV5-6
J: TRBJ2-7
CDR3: CASSYTSGRVTYEQYF

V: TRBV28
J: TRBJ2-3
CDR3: CASSTTSGSADTQYF

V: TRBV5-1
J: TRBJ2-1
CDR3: CASSRGLAVFDEQFF

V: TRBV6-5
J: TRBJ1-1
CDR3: CASSYSKRSAFF

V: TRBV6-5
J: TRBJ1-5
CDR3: CASSYSTFQPQHF

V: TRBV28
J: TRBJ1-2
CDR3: CASSHRQRRSPGYTF

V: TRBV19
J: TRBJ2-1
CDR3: CASSIVPGNEQFF

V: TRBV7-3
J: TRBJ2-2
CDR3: CASSASGTSGRGELFF

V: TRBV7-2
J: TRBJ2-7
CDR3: CASSWSTGAGYEQYF

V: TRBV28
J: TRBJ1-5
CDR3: CASSLDSFSNQPQHF

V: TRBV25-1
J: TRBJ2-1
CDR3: CASSEWSHQFF

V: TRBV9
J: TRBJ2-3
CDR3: CASSQAAGTDLGTQYF

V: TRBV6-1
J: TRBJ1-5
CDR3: CASTTRGEGQPQHF

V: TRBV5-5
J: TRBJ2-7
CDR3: CASSLSPGTRSYEQYF

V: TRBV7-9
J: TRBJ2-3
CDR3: CASSLSGSGTDTQYF

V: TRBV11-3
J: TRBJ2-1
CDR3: CASSLEGYNEQFF

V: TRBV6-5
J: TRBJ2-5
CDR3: CASKRRWEQETQYF

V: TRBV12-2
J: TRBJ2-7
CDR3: CASRSRALGTYEQYF

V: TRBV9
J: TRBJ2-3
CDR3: CASSVAASGSSTDTQYF

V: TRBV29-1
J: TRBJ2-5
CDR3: CSVRAYQETQYF

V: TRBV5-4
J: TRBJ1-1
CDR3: CASSLVSGDTEAFF

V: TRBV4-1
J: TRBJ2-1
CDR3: CASSHPFGNGRDNEQFF

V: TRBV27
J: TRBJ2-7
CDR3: CASSSRGLPYEQYF

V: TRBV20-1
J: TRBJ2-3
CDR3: CSAEAPDTQYF

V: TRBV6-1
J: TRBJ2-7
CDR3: CASRPAASYEQYF

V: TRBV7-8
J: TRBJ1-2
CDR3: CASSLGIGQNYGYTF

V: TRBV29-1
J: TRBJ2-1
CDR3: CSVEVWLMDEQFF

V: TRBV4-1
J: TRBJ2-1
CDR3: CASSRPGSYNEQFF

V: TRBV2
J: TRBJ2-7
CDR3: CASSGVRASYEQYF

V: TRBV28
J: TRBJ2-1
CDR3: CASRPAETAFGWFF

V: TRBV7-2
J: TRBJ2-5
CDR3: CASSALGIKETQYF

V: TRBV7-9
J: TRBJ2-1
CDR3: CASSPSRGRGGEQFF

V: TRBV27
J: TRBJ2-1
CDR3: CASSSSRDNFYNEQFF

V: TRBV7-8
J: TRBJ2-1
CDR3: CASSFQPAGGLDEQFF

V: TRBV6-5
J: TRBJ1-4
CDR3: CASSYSANEKLFF

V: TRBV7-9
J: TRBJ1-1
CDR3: CASSFPYVTEAFF

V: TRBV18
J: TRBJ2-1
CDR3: CASSPLGRGDYNEQFF

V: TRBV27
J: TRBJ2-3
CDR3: CASSNARTIVSTDTQYF

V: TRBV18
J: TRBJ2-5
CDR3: CASSHTVTAQETQYF